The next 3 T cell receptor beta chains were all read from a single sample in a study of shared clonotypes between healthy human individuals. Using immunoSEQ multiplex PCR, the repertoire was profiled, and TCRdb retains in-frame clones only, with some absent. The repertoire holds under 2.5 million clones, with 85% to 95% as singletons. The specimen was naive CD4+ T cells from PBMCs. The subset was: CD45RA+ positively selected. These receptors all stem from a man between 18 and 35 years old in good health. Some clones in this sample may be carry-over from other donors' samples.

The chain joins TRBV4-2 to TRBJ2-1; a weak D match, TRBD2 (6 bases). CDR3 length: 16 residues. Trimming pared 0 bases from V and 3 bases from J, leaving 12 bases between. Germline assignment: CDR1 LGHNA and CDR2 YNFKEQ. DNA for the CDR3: TGTGCCAGCAGCCAAGATTTTAGCGGCGGCTACAATGAGCAGTTCTTC. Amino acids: CASSQDFSGGYNEQFF.

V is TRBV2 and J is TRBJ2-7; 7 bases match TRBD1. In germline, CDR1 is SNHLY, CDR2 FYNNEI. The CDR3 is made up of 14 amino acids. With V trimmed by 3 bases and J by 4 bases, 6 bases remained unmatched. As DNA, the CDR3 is TGTGCCAGCAGTGAGAACCGGGACAGATACGAGCAGTACTTC. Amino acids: CASSENRDRYEQYF.

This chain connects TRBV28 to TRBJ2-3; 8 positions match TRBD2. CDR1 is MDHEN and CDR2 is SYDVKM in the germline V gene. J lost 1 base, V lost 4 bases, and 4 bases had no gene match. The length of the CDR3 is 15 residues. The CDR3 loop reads CASSYGGAGTDTQYF. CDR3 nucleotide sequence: TGTGCCAGCAGTTACGGGGGGGCAGGCACAGATACGCAGTATTTT.